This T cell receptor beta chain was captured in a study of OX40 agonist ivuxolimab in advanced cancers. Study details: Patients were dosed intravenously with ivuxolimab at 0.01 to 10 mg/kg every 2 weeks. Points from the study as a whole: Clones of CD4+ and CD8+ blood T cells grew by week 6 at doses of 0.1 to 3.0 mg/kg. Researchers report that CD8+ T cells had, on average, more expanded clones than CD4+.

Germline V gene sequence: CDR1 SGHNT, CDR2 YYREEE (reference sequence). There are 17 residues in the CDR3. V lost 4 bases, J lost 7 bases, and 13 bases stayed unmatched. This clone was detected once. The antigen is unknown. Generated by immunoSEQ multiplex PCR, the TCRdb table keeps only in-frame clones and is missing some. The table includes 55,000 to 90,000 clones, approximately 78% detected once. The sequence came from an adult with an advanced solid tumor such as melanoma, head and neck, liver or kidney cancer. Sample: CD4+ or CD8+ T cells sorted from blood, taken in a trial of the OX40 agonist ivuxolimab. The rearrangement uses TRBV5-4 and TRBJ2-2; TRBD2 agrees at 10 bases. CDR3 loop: CASSLGLAGAPGGELFF. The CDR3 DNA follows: TGTGCCAGCAGCCTGGGGCTAGCGGGGGCCCCGGGCGGGGAGCTGTTTTTT.